This T cell receptor (beta chain) comes out of a study of OX40 agonist ivuxolimab in advanced cancers. The wider study: Eligibility rules accepted prior anti-PD-1, anti-PD-L1 or anti-CTLA-4 therapy, and roughly 40% had some. Partial responses were observed in three patients, of whom one had hepatocellular carcinoma and two had cutaneous melanoma.

V gave up 6 bases and J gave up 10 bases; unmatched junction bases: 7. Germline V gives CDR1 SEHNR, CDR2 FQNEAQ (reference sequence). The CDR3 is 13 amino acids. TCRdb's copy holds only in-frame clones and misses some; the assay was immunoSEQ multiplex PCR. The sample holds tens of thousands of clones, approximately 84% seen once. The specimen was CD4+ or CD8+ T cells sorted from blood, collected in a trial of the OX40 agonist ivuxolimab. The receptor was derived from an adult with an advanced solid tumor such as melanoma, head and neck, liver or kidney cancer. J is TRBJ2-1 and V is TRBV7-9; TRBD2 matches at 9 bases. This CDR3 is CASRRLAGVEQFF. CDR3 DNA: TGTGCCAGCAGAAGGTTAGCGGGGGTCGAGCAGTTCTTC.